A selection of T cell receptor beta chains follows, all from one sample in a study of CXCR3-negative and CXCR3-positive naive CD8 T cells. Reprocessing the 5' RACE reads, TCRdb reports a single entry for every CDR3 protein and omits DNA. Its clone listing holds fewer than 80,000 distinct CDR3 sequences. Sequenced: naive CXCR3- CD8+ T cells from blood. Receptors were obtained from a human donor in good health. Some clones in this sample may be carry-over from other donors' samples. Both conserved end residues are part of each CDR3.

TRBJ1-4,TRBV25-1,CASRNTGGEKLFF
TRBJ2-5,TRBV6-5,CASLKRGPVQETQYF
TRBJ2-3,TRBV4-2,CASSHAQAGGSDTQYF
TRBJ2-7,TRBV7-2,CASSPPAALEQYF
TRBJ1-1,TRBV10-2,CASRDLTSYEAFF
TRBJ2-1,TRBV29-1,CSVELTRTVPVDYNEQFF
TRBJ2-3,TRBV12-3/TRBV12-4,CACSYDQLDPDTQYF
TRBJ2-7,TRBV20-1,CSATPADRGEANEQYF
TRBJ2-7,TRBV14,CASSYRRYEQYF
TRBJ2-7,TRBV4-3,CASSQVGGNYEQYF
TRBJ2-1,TRBV20-1,CSARFLWDRGFGEQFF
TRBJ1-6,TRBV5-1,CASSLAGNTNGSPLHF
TRBJ2-7,TRBV6-2/TRBV6-3,CASSYEEGGRYEQYF
TRBJ1-2,TRBV29-1,CSVVRGTGYTF
TRBJ2-7,TRBV5-1,CASSFGSTYYEQYF
TRBJ2-3,TRBV21-1,CASSKGGMGTRVTDTQYF
TRBJ2-7,TRBV7-6,CASSPQAYEQYF
TRBJ2-1,TRBV4-2,CASSSHNDNEQFF
TRBJ2-3,TRBV29-1,CSVEGASPDTQYF
TRBJ2-7,TRBV7-3,CASSTGQGMYDEQYF
TRBJ1-1,TRBV20-1,CSARERIMGTEAFF
TRBJ1-1,TRBV5-6,CASSPGTGSTEAFF